The text below deals with one TCR beta chain. Its antigen remains unidentified. This record comes from a study of cytomegalovirus exposure and HLA in healthy donors. Findings of the study overall: Researchers catalogued approximately 170 TCR beta chains as cytomegalovirus-associated.

CDR3 length equals 16 residues. The V end was cut by 0 bases, the J end by 5 bases, with 14 bases between. Germline V lookup: CDR1 MNHEY, CDR2 SMNVEV (reference sequence). Primers for the PCR totalled 60 Vbeta and 13 Jbeta. TCRdb keeps only in-frame clones here, not all; method: immunoSEQ multiplex PCR. This table has about 180,000 clones, just over 75% appearing once. J is TRBJ1-5 and V is TRBV27, with D possibly matching TRBD1 (5 bases). Sequencing was done on a sample of PBMCs. This TCR came from a man aged 18 to 35 in good health and CMV-seronegative. CDR3 bases: TGTGCCAGCAGTTTATCATGGGGGGAAGGGGATCAGCCCCAGCATTTT. Encoded protein: CASSLSWGEGDQPQHF.